These 18 T cell receptor beta chains share one sample of origin, sequenced in a study of blood T cell repertoires in COVID-19. Assay used: immunoSEQ multiplex PCR; TCRdb lists only in-frame clones, some missing. Found here are under 300,000 clones, around 83% of them singletons; the top ten hold 5.7%. Sequenced: peripheral blood. The receptors here all came from a man older than 75 with acute or convalescent COVID-19.

This rearrangement joins TRBV21-1 to TRBJ2-7; the table's D call TRBD1 went unverified against the DNA. TRBV21-1 is assigned pseudogene status. CDR3 length equals 15 residues. The CDR3 is CASTFGGDRDYEQYF. The DNA of the CDR3 is TGTGCCAGCACCTTCGGGGGGGACAGGGACTACGAGCAGTACTTC.

J is TRBJ1-1 and V is TRBV5-1; 8 bases are shared with TRBD1. The CDR3 length is 15 residues. The J segment lost 3 bases and the V segment lost 4 bases, leaving 8 bases of the junction unmatched. Germline loops: CDR1 SGHRS, CDR2 YFSETQ. The CDR3 DNA follows: TGCGCCAGCAGCCCTTCGTCAGGGGGCCACACTGAAGCTTTCTTT. Translating it yields CASSPSSGGHTEAFF.

The J gene is TRBJ2-2, the V gene TRBV4-1; no firm D call. V lost 3 bases, J lost 6 bases, and 8 bases lay in between. In germline, CDR1 is MGHRA, CDR2 YSYEKL. The length of the CDR3 is 13 residues. CDR3 residues: CASSHYHPGELFF. CDR3 nucleotide sequence: TGCGCCAGCAGCCACTACCACCCCGGGGAGCTGTTTTTT.

This clone was observed a handful of times. The V gene is TRBV5-4, the J gene TRBJ2-6; TRBD2 matches 12 bases. The V segment lost 0 bases and the J segment 2 bases; nucleotides outside the gene matches: 6. The CDR3 consists of 19 residues. Looked up from germline, CDR1 is SGHNT and CDR2 is YYREEE (reference sequence). This CDR3 reads CASSLAFLAGGTGANVLTF. Written as DNA, the CDR3 is TGTGCCAGCAGCTTGGCCTTCCTAGCGGGAGGGACTGGGGCCAACGTCCTGACTTTC. Drawing the rest from reference TRBV5-4 and TRBJ2-6, the complete variable domain is ETGVTQSPTHLIKTRGQQVTLRCSSQSGHNTVSWYQQALGQGPQFIFQYYREEENGRGNFPPRFSGLQFPNYSSELNVNALELDDSALYLCASSLAFLAGGTGANVLTFGAGSRLTVL.

The chain carries TRBV14 and TRBJ1-1, with 7 nucleotides matching TRBD1. Germline V gene lookup returns CDR1 SGHDN and CDR2 FVKESK. V shed 4 bases, J shed 1 base, and the junction held 3 bases outside the gene matches. The CDR3 runs 14 residues. CDR3 region: CASSLWTGNTEAFF. CDR3 coding DNA: TGTGCCAGCAGCCTCTGGACAGGGAACACTGAAGCTTTCTTT.

This clone has a count of ten or more. The chain is built from TRBV27 and TRBJ1-6, with D perhaps TRBD1 (5 bases). Germline loops: CDR1 MNHEY, CDR2 SMNVEV (reference sequence). Trimming shortened V by 8 bases and J by 5 bases, and 16 bases separated the two germline ends. The CDR3 consists of 15 residues. CDR3 region: CASSSKQVDNSPLHF. The CDR3 nucleotides are TGTGCCAGCTCGTCAAAACAGGTGGATAATTCACCCCTCCACTTT.

With regard to this clone: The identical CDR3 is also encoded by other nucleotide sequences in the sample. The chain carries TRBV5-1 and TRBJ2-7; no clear D gene. CDR1 is SGHRS, CDR2 YFSETQ, per germline. The V end lost 2 bases, the J end lost 4 bases, and 10 bases lay between the germline ends. The CDR3 consists of 13 residues. For the CDR3, the DNA is TGCGCCAGCAGCTTAGCCCCCGGGTACGAGCAGTACTTC. Protein product: CASSLAPGYEQYF. Filled out from reference TRBV5-1 and TRBJ2-7, the complete variable domain reads KAGVTQTPRYLIKTRGQQVTLSCSPISGHRSVSWYQQTPGQGLQFLFEYFSETQRNKGNFPGRFSGRQFSNSRSEMNVSTLELGDSALYLCASSLAPGYEQYFGPGTRLTVT.

This clone was seen a handful of times. The chain is built from TRBV27 and TRBJ2-5, with 11 bases matching TRBD2. The V and J ends lost 8 bases and 5 bases, in that order; junction bases with no gene match: 10. There are 15 residues in the CDR3. Germline CDR1 and CDR2: MNHEY and SMNVEV (reference sequence). The CDR3, as DNA: TGTGCCAGCGGCCCTCTACTAGCGGGAGTGGAGACCCAGTACTTC. Encoded protein: CASGPLLAGVETQYF.

The chain links TRBV28 to TRBJ1-6, with D perhaps TRBD1 (6 bases). The length of the CDR3 is 14 residues. V gave up 5 bases and J gave up 7 bases, with 12 bases separating them. In germline, CDR1 is MDHEN, CDR2 SYDVKM. The CDR3 DNA sequence: TGTGCCAGCAGTCGGGGACAAGCGAATTCACCCCTCCACTTT. This translates into CASSRGQANSPLHF.

The rearrangement links TRBV5-1 to TRBJ2-3; a possible D gene is TRBD1 (5 bases). Germline assignment: CDR1 SGHRS and CDR2 YFSETQ. The CDR3 consists of 16 residues. V was shortened by 2 bases and J by 2 bases, with 15 bases between the two germline ends. CDR3 loop: CASSLGHADSTDTQYF. CDR3 sequence (DNA): TGCGCCAGCAGCTTAGGACACGCTGATTCCACAGATACGCAGTATTTT.

This clone is a singleton in its sample. This chain uses TRBV29-1 with TRBJ2-1; perhaps TRBD2 as D (6 bases). The CDR3 has 14 amino acids. From germline, CDR1 is SQVTM and CDR2 ANQGSEA. V was pared by 3 bases and J by 4 bases, with 13 bases between. The CDR3 nucleotides are TGCAGCGTTGAGCCGGGGGATAGATACAATGAGCAGTTCTTC. The encoded protein is CSVEPGDRYNEQFF.

The chain employs TRBV3-1 (or the pseudogene TRBV3-2) and TRBJ2-5; weak D call: TRBD2 (7 bases). The ends were cut back, 5 bases at V and 6 bases at J, with 13 bases in the middle. This CDR3 spans 13 amino acids. Germline lookup yields CDR1 LGHDT and CDR2 YNNKEL (reference sequence). The CDR3 here is CASSWGGPKTQYF. CDR3 bases: TGTGCCAGCAGCTGGGGGGGGCCAAAGACCCAGTACTTC.

The chain combines TRBV5-8 with TRBJ1-5; TRBD1 agrees at 10 bases. CDR1 SGHTS and CDR2 YDEGEE come from the germline V gene. This CDR3 region has 15 residues. Trimming at V came to 4 bases and at J to 7 bases, leaving 8 bases not matched to a gene. DNA for the CDR3: TGTGCCAGCAGCCCGACAGGGGGCCTGTCGCAGCCCCAGCATTTT. It specifies CASSPTGGLSQPQHF.

The chain uses TRBV5-1 and TRBJ1-1; D not resolved. The CDR3 is 13 residues long. V was cut by 2 bases and J by 8 bases, with 13 bases left in between. The germline gives CDR1 SGHRS, CDR2 YFSETQ. CDR3 region: CASSFFGGIEAFF. The CDR3 DNA is TGCGCCAGCAGCTTTTTCGGCGGGATAGAAGCTTTCTTT.

V and J are TRBV18 and TRBJ1-2; 8 positions agree with TRBD1. Germline V gene lookup returns CDR1 KGHSH and CDR2 LQKENI. V gave up 5 bases and J gave up 7 bases; unmatched junction bases: 9. This CDR3 has 14 residues. The CDR3 DNA is TGTGCCAGCTCATCCGACAGGGGAGACAGTGGCTACACCTTC. It translates to CASSSDRGDSGYTF. Filled out from reference TRBV18 and TRBJ1-2, the complete variable domain reads NAGVMQNPRHLVRRRGQEARLRCSPMKGHSHVYWYRQLPEEGLKFMVYLQKENIIDESGMPKERFSAEFPKEGPSILRIQQVVRGDSAAYFCASSSDRGDSGYTFGSGTRLTVV.

V and J are TRBV5-1 and TRBJ2-3; D is undetermined. CDR3 length: 14 amino acids. Deletions cut 0 bases from V and 0 bases from J, with 5 bases between. Germline CDR1 SGHRS, CDR2 YFSETQ. As DNA, the CDR3 is TGCGCCAGCAGCTTGGGGGCCAGCACAGATACGCAGTATTTT. It encodes CASSLGASTDTQYF.

The chain couples TRBV28 to TRBJ1-4; 7 nucleotides agree with TRBD1. Germline CDR1 and CDR2: MDHEN and SYDVKM. The CDR3 runs 14 residues. V lost 6 bases, J lost 6 bases, and 7 bases stayed unmatched. The CDR3 DNA reads TGTGCCAGCAGCCTCGGGACAGAATATGAAAAACTGTTTTTT. Encoded protein: CASSLGTEYEKLFF.

The J gene is TRBJ1-6, the V gene TRBV5-4; 9 nucleotides agree with TRBD1. Per the germline V gene, CDR1 is SGHNT and CDR2 is YYREEE (reference sequence). This CDR3 comprises 14 residues. V was clipped by 4 bases and J by 11 bases; unmatched bases: 7. Here the CDR3 DNA reads TGTGCCAGCAGCCCAGACAGGGGGGAGGCACCCCTCCACTTT. This translates into CASSPDRGEAPLHF. Looking up the rest from reference TRBV5-4 and TRBJ1-6 gives the full variable domain: ETGVTQSPTHLIKTRGQQVTLRCSSQSGHNTVSWYQQALGQGPQFIFQYYREEENGRGNFPPRFSGLQFPNYSSELNVNALELDDSALYLCASSPDRGEAPLHFGNGTRLTVT.